This TCR beta chain was identified in a study of Ad26.COV2.S vaccination and SARS-CoV-2 variants. Whole-study context: Vaccine-arm donor from the placebo-controlled COV1001 Ad26.COV2.S trial.

Assay: immunoSEQ multiplex PCR; the TCRdb copy retains only in-frame clones and omits some. The data hold about 250,000 clones, with 87% observed a single time. Findings and limits, study-wide: Recipients of vaccine and of placebo showed similar breadth of their non-spike TCR repertoires.

The treatment here: some 20 received Ad26.COV2.S at low or high dose, single or two shots; 5 received placebo; per-sample allocation not given. Sample collection was performed on day 63 after the first vaccine or placebo injection. The vaccine delivered Wuhan-strain SARS-CoV-2 spike through an Ad26 vector. This clone was found a few times. Its antigen is still unknown. Sequences were derived from peripheral blood, sampled in a trial of Ad26.COV2.S vaccine versus placebo. The receptor comes from a person between 18 and 60 years old who received the Ad26.COV2.S COVID-19 vaccine or a placebo.

The CDR3 reads CASSGTGTAEAFF. The CDR3 coding sequence is TGTGCCAGCTCAGGGACAGGGACGGCTGAAGCTTTCTTT. This chain joins TRBV18 and TRBJ1-1; TRBD1 matches at 9 bases. Germline lookup yields CDR1 KGHSH and CDR2 LQKENI. V trimming: 5 bases; J trimming: 6 bases; junction bases outside the gene matches: 4. The CDR3 has 13 amino acids.